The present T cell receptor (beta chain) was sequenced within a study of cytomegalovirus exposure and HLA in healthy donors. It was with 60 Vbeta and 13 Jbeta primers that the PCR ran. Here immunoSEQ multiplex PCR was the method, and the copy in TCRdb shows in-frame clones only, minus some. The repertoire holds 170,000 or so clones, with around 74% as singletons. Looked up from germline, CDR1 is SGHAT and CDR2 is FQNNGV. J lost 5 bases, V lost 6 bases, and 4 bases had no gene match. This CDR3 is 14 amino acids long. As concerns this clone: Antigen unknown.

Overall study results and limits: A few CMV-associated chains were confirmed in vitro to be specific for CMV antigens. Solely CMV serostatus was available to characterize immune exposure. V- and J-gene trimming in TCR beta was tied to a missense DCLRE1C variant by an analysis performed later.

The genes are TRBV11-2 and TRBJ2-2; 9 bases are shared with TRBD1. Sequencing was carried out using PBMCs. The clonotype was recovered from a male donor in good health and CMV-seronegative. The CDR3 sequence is CASRGDRETGELFF. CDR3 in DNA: TGTGCCAGCAGGGGGGACAGGGAGACCGGGGAGCTGTTTTTT.